This TCR beta chain was observed in a study of blood T cell repertoires in COVID-19. At the level of the study: Donors in the United States, Italy and Spain gave samples during acute or convalescent COVID-19. PBMCs, B-cell-depleted T cells, or T cells were the source of the cDNA or gDNA that made up the material.

Data came from immunoSEQ multiplex PCR; TCRdb stores just in-frame clones and leaves some out. The top ten clones hold roughly 1.9% of a sample with 200,000 to 300,000 clones, approximately 86% of them seen once. The CDR3 loop spans 18 amino acids. After removal of 2 bases from V and 6 bases from J, the junction contained 16 bases not matched to a gene. Looked up from germline, CDR1 is SGHTA and CDR2 is FQGNSA. The chain recombines TRBV7-2 with TRBJ2-3; 8 nucleotides align to TRBD2. Input material: peripheral blood. The TCR sequence derives from a man under 40 with active or convalescent COVID-19. In DNA form, the CDR3 reads TGTGCCAGCAGCTTATACGCGGGACTAGGGGGTGGTTCTGATACGCAGTATTTT. Translation: CASSLYAGLGGGSDTQYF.